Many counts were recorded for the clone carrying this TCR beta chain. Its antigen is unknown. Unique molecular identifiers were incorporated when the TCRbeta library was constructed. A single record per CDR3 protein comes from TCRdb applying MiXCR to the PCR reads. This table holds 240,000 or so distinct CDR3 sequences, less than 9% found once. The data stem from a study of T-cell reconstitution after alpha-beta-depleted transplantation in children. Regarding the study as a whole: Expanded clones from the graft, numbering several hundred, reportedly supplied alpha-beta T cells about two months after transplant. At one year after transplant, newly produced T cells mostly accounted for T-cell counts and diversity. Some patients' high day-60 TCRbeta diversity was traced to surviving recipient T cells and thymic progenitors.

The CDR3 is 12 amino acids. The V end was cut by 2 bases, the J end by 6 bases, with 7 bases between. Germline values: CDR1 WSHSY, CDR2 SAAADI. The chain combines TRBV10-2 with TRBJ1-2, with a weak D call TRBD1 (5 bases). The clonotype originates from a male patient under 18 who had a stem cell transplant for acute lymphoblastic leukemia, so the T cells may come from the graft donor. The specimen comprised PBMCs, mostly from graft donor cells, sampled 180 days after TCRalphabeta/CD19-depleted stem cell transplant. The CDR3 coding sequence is TGCGCCAGCAGTGAGGCAGGGAATGGCTACACCTTC. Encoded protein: CASSEAGNGYTF.